The 26 T cell receptor beta chains below come from one sample, sequenced in a study of blood T cell repertoires in COVID-19. Sequencing was performed with immunoSEQ multiplex PCR; in TCRdb, only in-frame clones are kept and a portion is missing. The repertoire holds around 180,000 clones, with less than 85% as singletons. The specimen sequenced was PBMCs or T cells enriched from blood (not recorded which). These receptors were obtained from a man aged 45-65 years who had recovered from COVID-19.

This rearrangement joins TRBV19 to TRBJ1-1; weak D call: TRBD1 (6 bases). V was shortened by 6 bases and J by 2 bases, with 7 bases between the two germline ends. Germline assignment: CDR1 LNHDA and CDR2 SQIVND (reference sequence). This CDR3 has 12 amino acids. Here the CDR3 DNA reads TGTGCCAGTAGAGGGGGAAACACTGAAGCTTTCTTT. Its protein is CASRGGNTEAFF.

The DNA of the CDR3 is TGTGCCATCAGTACAACATCTCCATTGGGAGCCCAGCCCCAGCATTTT. Its translation is CAISTTSPLGAQPQHF. The V call is TRBV10-3, the J call TRBJ1-5; D gene uncertain. Trimming took 5 bases from V and 7 from J, leaving 21 bases between them. The CDR3 is 16 residues long. In germline, CDR1 is ENHRY, CDR2 SYGVKD.

This chain joins TRBV29-1 and TRBJ2-2, with D uncertain. The CDR3 spans 13 residues. The germline V gene encodes CDR1 SQVTM and CDR2 ANQGSEA. V lost 3 bases, J lost 6 bases, and 11 bases lay in between. The CDR3 bases are TGCAGCGTTGATGACAAAGCCTCCGGGGAGCTGTTTTTT. Translating gives CSVDDKASGELFF.

V is TRBV12-3 or TRBV12-4 and J is TRBJ1-4; D ambiguous. V gave up 3 bases and J gave up 8 bases, with 7 bases separating them. The CDR3 extends over 12 amino acids. CDR3: CASSFSGEKLFF. The CDR3 DNA sequence: TGTGCCAGCAGTTTTTCGGGGGAAAAACTGTTTTTT.

CDR3 nucleotides: TGTGCCACCCGGACAGGGGAAACTGGAAACACCATATATTTT. As protein: CATRTGETGNTIYF. This chain joins TRBV25-1 and TRBJ1-3; 9 bases are shared with TRBD1. The CDR3 runs to 14 residues. Germline V gene lookup returns CDR1 MGHDK and CDR2 SYGVNS. The V and J ends lost 10 bases and 2 bases, in that order; junction bases with no gene match: 6.

The V gene is TRBV3-1 (or the pseudogene TRBV3-2), the J gene TRBJ1-3, with D unclear. The germline CDR1 and CDR2 sequences are LGHDT and YNNKEL (reference sequence). The length of the CDR3 is 17 residues. V lost 0 bases and J lost 0, with 12 bases in between. The CDR3, as DNA: TGTGCCAGCAGCCAAGATGGCGCGGCGATCTCTGGAAACACCATATATTTT. Encoded protein: CASSQDGAAISGNTIYF.

The chain carries TRBV5-6 and TRBJ1-2; 8 bases match TRBD1. The CDR3 totals 13 residues. Trimming removed 3 bases from V and 3 bases from J; junction bases left unmatched: 1. CDR1 and CDR2 (germline): SGHDT, YYEEEE. In DNA form, the CDR3 reads TGTGCCAGCAGCTGGGGACAGGACTATGGCTACACCTTC. Translating it yields CASSWGQDYGYTF.

The sample holds a few counts of this clone. The CDR3 DNA reads as TGTGCCAGCAGTCCCTTAGGGGCCTTTGGAAACACCATATATTTT. The encoded protein is CASSPLGAFGNTIYF. This chain joins TRBV21-1 and TRBJ1-3; TRBD1, as called in the table, went unchecked against the DNA. TRBV21-1 is assigned pseudogene status. CDR3 length: 15 residues.

The chain uses TRBV5-5 and TRBJ2-2, with D tentatively TRBD1 (5 bases). There are 15 residues in the CDR3. In germline, CDR1 is SGHKS, CDR2 YYEKEE (reference sequence). V was cut by 1 base and J by 5 bases, with 12 bases left in between. The CDR3 nucleotides read TGTGCCAGCAGCTTGCTCGCAGGGAATACCGGGGAGCTGTTTTTT. Translating it yields CASSLLAGNTGELFF. Looking up the rest from reference TRBV5-5 and TRBJ2-2 gives the full variable domain: DAGVTQSPTHLIKTRGQQVTLRCSPISGHKSVSWYQQVLGQGPQFIFQYYEKEERGRGNFPDRFSARQFPNYSSELNVNALLLGDSALYLCASSLLAGNTGELFFGEGSRLTVL.

The chain carries TRBV3-1 (or the pseudogene TRBV3-2) and TRBJ1-2, with D possibly matching TRBD1 (6 bases). V was trimmed by 2 bases and J by 1 base, leaving 14 bases between them. The germline V gene encodes CDR1 LGHDT and CDR2 YNNKEL (reference sequence). This CDR3 has 16 amino acids. Here the CDR3 reads CASSQSYREGNYGYTF. The CDR3 bases are TGTGCCAGCAGCCAATCGTACAGGGAAGGTAACTATGGCTACACCTTC.

This chain links TRBV19 with TRBJ1-5; 8 positions match TRBD1. J lost 6 bases, V lost 5 bases, and 6 bases had no gene match. The germline CDR1 and CDR2 sequences are LNHDA and SQIVND (reference sequence). The CDR3 consists of 14 residues. Here the CDR3 DNA reads TGTGCCAGTAGTCCAACAGGGGGTGGTCAGCCCCAGCATTTT. Translated: CASSPTGGGQPQHF.

This clone was detected only a few times. The chain links TRBV14 to TRBJ1-1; 10 bases match TRBD1. CDR1 and CDR2 from the germline V gene are SGHDN and FVKESK. The CDR3 has 18 residues. Unmatched junction bases numbered 10, after V lost 2 bases and J lost 1 base. The CDR3: CASSQHIPGQGTNTEAFF. In nucleotides, the CDR3 is TGTGCCAGCAGCCAACATATCCCGGGACAGGGGACGAACACTGAAGCTTTCTTT.

The J gene is TRBJ1-1, the V gene TRBV7-8, with D maybe TRBD1 (5 bases). The CDR3 totals 15 residues. Germline loops: CDR1 SGHVS, CDR2 FQNEAQ. V was clipped by 1 base and J by 4 bases, with 13 bases between them. CDR3 in DNA: TGTGCCAGCAGCTTAGGGTCAGGGTCGAGCACTGAAGCTTTCTTT. It yields the protein CASSLGSGSSTEAFF.

This chain connects TRBV5-1 to TRBJ2-6, with D maybe TRBD1 (6 bases). Germline values: CDR1 SGHRS, CDR2 YFSETQ. The CDR3 sequence is 15 residues long. Trimming removed 4 bases from V and 0 bases from J, with 8 bases in between. The CDR3 DNA follows: TGCGCCAGCAGCACACAGGGCTCTGGGGCCAACGTCCTGACTTTC. Translation: CASSTQGSGANVLTF.

The chain couples TRBV11-3 to TRBJ2-1; no reliable D call. Trimming pared 4 bases from V and 6 bases from J, leaving 13 bases between. Germline V gives CDR1 SGHNT, CDR2 YENEEA. This CDR3 is built from 14 residues. The CDR3 sequence: CASSSFNWSNEQFF. The CDR3 DNA sequence: TGTGCCAGCAGCTCTTTCAACTGGTCCAATGAGCAGTTCTTC.

This chain links TRBV7-3 with TRBJ2-2; D ambiguous. V lost 1 base, J lost 6 bases, and 9 bases lay in between. CDR1 and CDR2 (germline): SGHTA, FQGTGA. The CDR3 length is 14 residues. The CDR3 is CASSLSGNSGELFF. The CDR3 region has the DNA TGTGCCAGCAGCTTAAGCGGTAATTCCGGGGAGCTGTTTTTT.

This chain connects TRBV5-1 to TRBJ1-3; TRBD1 might be the D (5 bases). The CDR3 has 17 residues. V was pared by 4 bases and J by 4 bases, with 21 bases between. CDR1 and CDR2 (germline): SGHRS, YFSETQ. The CDR3 sequence is CASSPEGWGGLGNTIYF. The CDR3, as DNA: TGCGCCAGCAGCCCCGAGGGGTGGGGAGGTCTCGGAAACACCATATATTTT.

On this clone: Other DNA variants within this sample encode the same CDR3. This chain links TRBV5-1 with TRBJ1-2, with D possibly being TRBD1 (6 bases). The CDR3 runs to 12 residues. Germline CDR1 and CDR2: SGHRS and YFSETQ. The V end lost 3 bases, the J end lost 5 bases, and 8 bases lay between the germline ends. CDR3 in DNA: TGCGCCAGCAGCTCACAGGGTTATGGCTACACCTTC. Its translation: CASSSQGYGYTF.

The gene calls are TRBV18 and TRBJ2-7; 7 bases map to TRBD2. Germline V gene lookup returns CDR1 KGHSH and CDR2 LQKENI. The junction had 15 bases not matched to a gene; V was cut back by 6 bases and J by 7 bases. CDR3 length: 15 residues. The CDR3 loop reads CASSRVAGRSLEQYF. CDR3 nucleotides: TGTGCCAGCTCCCGGGTAGCGGGCCGCTCCTTGGAGCAGTACTTC.

V and J are TRBV29-1 and TRBJ1-3; D is unclear. V lost 7 bases and J 0 bases, leaving 16 bases between the germline ends. Germline values: CDR1 SQVTM, CDR2 ANQGSEA. CDR3 length equals 15 residues. CDR3: CSAYTSGYSGNTIYF. The CDR3, as DNA: TGCAGCGCCTATACCTCCGGGTACTCTGGAAACACCATATATTTT.

The CDR3 loop reads CASSQDSGGVTDTQYF. The DNA for the CDR3 is TGTGCCAGCAGCCAAGACAGCGGGGGGGTCACAGATACGCAGTATTTT. The chain links TRBV3-1 (or the pseudogene TRBV3-2) to TRBJ2-3; 10 bases align to TRBD2. The CDR3 has 16 residues. CDR1 is LGHDT, CDR2 YNNKEL, per germline (reference sequence). The V segment lost 0 bases and the J segment 2 bases; nucleotides outside the gene matches: 2.

V usage is TRBV30 and J usage is TRBJ1-5, with D unclear. The CDR3 is 14 residues long. Per the germline V gene, CDR1 is GTSNPN and CDR2 is SVGIG (reference sequence). Trimming pared 2 bases from V and 6 bases from J, leaving 14 bases between. CDR3 sequence: CAWSRDGPGQPQHF. The CDR3 DNA reads TGTGCCTGGAGTCGGGATGGCCCCGGTCAGCCCCAGCATTTT. Full variable domain (missing parts from reference TRBV30 and TRBJ1-5): SQTIHQWPATLVQPVGSPLSLECTVEGTSNPNLYWYRQAAGRGLQLLFYSVGIGQISSEVPQNLSASRPQDRQFILSSKKLLLSDSGFYLCAWSRDGPGQPQHFGDGTRLSIL.

This clone showed up just a few times. The rearrangement joins TRBV5-4 to TRBJ2-7, with a possible D match to TRBD1 (5 bases). CDR1 is SGHNT and CDR2 is YYREEE in the germline V gene (reference sequence). The germline V and J ends were trimmed by 2 bases and 2 bases, with 14 bases remaining between them. The CDR3 extends over 15 amino acids. CDR3 sequence reads: CASSLKQGSAYEQYF. Here the CDR3 DNA reads TGTGCCAGCAGCTTAAAGCAGGGTTCTGCCTACGAGCAGTACTTC.

The gene calls are TRBV4-3 and TRBJ1-1; D remains ambiguous. Germline-derived CDR1 and CDR2 are LGHNA and YSLEER. V was shortened by 0 bases and J by 0 bases, with 8 bases between the two germline ends. This CDR3 spans 15 amino acids. CDR3 coding DNA: TGCGCCAGCAGCCAAGATCACGGGATGAACACTGAAGCTTTCTTT. As protein: CASSQDHGMNTEAFF.

This CDR3 reads CAIRPRDRGDNEQFF. The CDR3 DNA is TGTGCCATCAGGCCCCGGGACAGGGGAGACAATGAGCAGTTCTTC. The rearrangement uses TRBV10-3 and TRBJ2-1, with 10 bases that match TRBD1. There are 15 residues in the CDR3. J was trimmed by 5 bases and V by 6 bases; bases with no gene match: 7. Per the germline V gene, CDR1 is ENHRY and CDR2 is SYGVKD.

This sequence joins TRBV15 and TRBJ1-5; no reliable D call. The CDR3 has 13 residues. Trimming cost V 6 bases and J 3 bases, with 9 bases left between them. Germline V CDR1 and CDR2: LNHNV, YYDKDF (reference sequence). The CDR3 DNA is TGTGCCACCAGTCTAAGAATCAATCAGCCCCAGCATTTT. It specifies CATSLRINQPQHF.